A selection of T cell receptor beta chains follows, all from one sample in a study of blood T cells in healthy people across ages. TCRdb called the 5' RACE reads again in MiXCR, with one record for every CDR3 protein. The sample has about 1.7 million distinct CDR3 sequences, roughly 28% seen once; the top ten hold 7% to 9%. Sequenced material: blood. These receptors all stem from a woman in her twenties or thirties in good health. CDR3s include the opening cysteine and the closing phenylalanine or tryptophan.

V,J,CDR3
TRBV5-1,TRBJ2-1,CASSLQWRGSYNEQFF
TRBV7-2,TRBJ2-7,CASSWHETDPYEQYF
TRBV28,TRBJ1-5,CASCNGGVGQPQHF
TRBV29-1,TRBJ1-5,CGAGTGSNQPQHF
TRBV5-6,TRBJ2-5,CASSYVEGQETQYF
TRBV7-2,TRBJ2-7,CASSLELAGYEQYF
TRBV20-1,TRBJ2-5,CSAIDGGHRSQETQYF
TRBV5-1,TRBJ2-7,CASSLVGGESYEQYF
TRBV20-1,TRBJ1-2,CSATTEEGYTF
TRBV5-1,TRBJ2-5,CASSRTELGTQYF
TRBV20-1,TRBJ2-5,CSARNVQGRETQYF
TRBV20-1,TRBJ2-3,CSAPPGVGSVADTQYF
TRBV30,TRBJ1-2,CAWRPGENGYTF
TRBV6-2/TRBV6-3,TRBJ2-1,CASSYQTPGTIPNEQFF
TRBV28,TRBJ2-2,CASSSDWNRNTGELFF
TRBV20-1,TRBJ2-3,CSAINKVATTRLGTDTQYF
TRBV5-1,TRBJ1-2,CASSYGGAEGYTF
TRBV18,TRBJ2-3,CASSFLAGGTDPQYF
TRBV3-1,TRBJ2-7,CASSQRLGTSGYEQYF
TRBV7-2,TRBJ2-3,CASSLEPRVILGDGDTQYF
TRBV5-5,TRBJ2-5,CAIIGSWEETQYF
TRBV20-1,TRBJ2-6,CSARSGQGTSGANVLTF